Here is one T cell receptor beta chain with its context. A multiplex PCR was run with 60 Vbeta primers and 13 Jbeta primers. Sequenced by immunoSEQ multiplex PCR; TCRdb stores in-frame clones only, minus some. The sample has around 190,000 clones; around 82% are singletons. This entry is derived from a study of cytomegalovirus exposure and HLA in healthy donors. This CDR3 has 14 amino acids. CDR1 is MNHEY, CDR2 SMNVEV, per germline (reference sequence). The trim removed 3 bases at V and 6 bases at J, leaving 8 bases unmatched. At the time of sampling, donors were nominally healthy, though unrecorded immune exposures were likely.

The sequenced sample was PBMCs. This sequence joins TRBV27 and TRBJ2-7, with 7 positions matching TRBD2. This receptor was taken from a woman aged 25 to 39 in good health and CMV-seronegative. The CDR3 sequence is CASSLLGTTAEQYF. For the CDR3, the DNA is TGTGCCAGCAGTTTGCTGGGGACTACCGCCGAGCAGTACTTC.